This T cell receptor (beta chain) was documented in a study of beta chain features in type 1 diabetes. The study's findings and limits: Moderately but significantly shorter TCRB CDR3s were found in Type 1 diabetes patients in all four CD4+ subsets.

This clone occurred a few times. Its matching antigen is unknown. The CDR3 totals 15 residues. Germline CDR1 and CDR2: KGHSH and LQKENI. V lost 6 bases and J lost 2; bases outside the gene matches: 8. Expressed TCRB transcripts were sequenced because the isolated RNA had all been reverse transcribed beforehand. Assay used: immunoSEQ multiplex PCR; TCRdb lists only in-frame clones, some missing. The data contain a few hundred thousand clones, 10% to 15% of them singletons. The receptor comes from a man between 18 and 29 years old in good health. V and J are TRBV18 and TRBJ2-7, with TRBD1 matching over 9 bases. The sample consisted of naive CD4+ T cells from blood. CDR3 nucleotides: TGTGCCAGCTCCCAAGGGACAGGGCTCACCTACGAGCAGTACTTC. The encoded protein is CASSQGTGLTYEQYF.